This T cell receptor beta chain was recovered during a study of identical twins. As regards this clonotype: Its antigen is unknown.

A universal primer site was added by template switching, and unique molecular identifiers were carried by the cDNA. TCRdb re-derived calls from the 5' RACE reads in MiXCR, one entry per CDR3 protein. The profile shows some 560,000 distinct CDR3 sequences, roughly 9.5% of them singletons. Overall study findings and caveats: Insertions ran lower in abundant cord blood beta clonotypes, though not in memory repertoires. Rather than following the same donors, the conclusions depended on cross-sectional statistical analysis. Out-of-frame alpha sequences common to twins exhibited an excess of low generation probability.

The V end was cut by 7 bases, the J end by 2 bases, with 12 bases between. This CDR3 region has 13 residues. Germline lookup yields CDR1 SGHDT and CDR2 YYEEEE. The same sample was also studied in work on yellow fever vaccine responses in identical twins.

The V and J genes are TRBV5-6 and TRBJ1-1, with D hard to call. The origin of this receptor is a young woman in good health. Specimen: PBMCs. This CDR3 reads CASGPGSNTEAFF. The DNA of the CDR3 is TGTGCCAGCGGCCCCGGGAGTAACACTGAAGCTTTCTTT.